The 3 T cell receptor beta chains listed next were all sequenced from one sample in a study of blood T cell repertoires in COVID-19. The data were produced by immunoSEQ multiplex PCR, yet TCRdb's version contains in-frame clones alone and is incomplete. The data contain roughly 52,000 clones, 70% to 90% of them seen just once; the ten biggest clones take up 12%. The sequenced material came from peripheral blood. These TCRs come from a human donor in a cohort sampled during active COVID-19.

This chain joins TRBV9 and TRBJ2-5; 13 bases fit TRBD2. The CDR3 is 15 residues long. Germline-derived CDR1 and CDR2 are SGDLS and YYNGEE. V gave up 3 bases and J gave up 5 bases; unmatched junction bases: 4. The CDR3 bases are TGTGCCAGCAGCGCCGGACTAGCGGGAGTGGAGACCCAGTACTTC. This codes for CASSAGLAGVETQYF.

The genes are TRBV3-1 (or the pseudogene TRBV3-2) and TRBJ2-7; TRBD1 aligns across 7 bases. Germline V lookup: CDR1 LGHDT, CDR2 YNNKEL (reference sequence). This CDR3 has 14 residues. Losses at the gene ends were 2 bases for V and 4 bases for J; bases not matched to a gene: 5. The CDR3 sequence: CASSQIGTEYEQYF. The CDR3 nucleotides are TGTGCCAGCAGCCAAATAGGGACAGAGTACGAGCAGTACTTC.

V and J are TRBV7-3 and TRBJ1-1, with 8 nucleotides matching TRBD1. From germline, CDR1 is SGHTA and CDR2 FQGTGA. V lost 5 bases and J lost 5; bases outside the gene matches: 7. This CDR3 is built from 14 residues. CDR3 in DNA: TGTGCCAGCAGCAAGACAGGGGTAGAGACTGAAGCTTTCTTT. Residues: CASSKTGVETEAFF.